The rows below give T cell receptor beta chains drawn from one sample of a study of Ad26.COV2.S vaccination and SARS-CoV-2 variants. Clones were read by immunoSEQ multiplex PCR, and TCRdb kept only the in-frame ones, dropping some. The sample includes some 390,000 clones, over 75% seen only once; the top ten take under 2%. The sequences come from peripheral blood, collected in a trial of Ad26.COV2.S vaccine versus placebo. These receptor sequences come from a person between 18 and 60 years old who received the Ad26.COV2.S COVID-19 vaccine or a placebo. CDR3s include the opening cysteine and the closing phenylalanine or tryptophan. D genes are given only for firm matches. Part of the rows lack a size; the others show once, few, many or a class for expanded clones.

abundance	d_gene	v_gene	j_gene	CDR3aa	CDR3nt
NA	NA	TRBV6-5	TRBJ1-1	CASSLRGMNTEAFF	TGTGCCAGCAGCTTACGCGGGATGAACACTGAAGCTTTCTTT
once	NA	TRBV11-3	TRBJ1-3	CASSFGGASGNTIYF	TGTGCCAGCAGCTTCGGGGGGGCTTCTGGAAACACCATATATTTT
NA	NA	TRBV5-4	TRBJ1-1	CASINGRGALTEAFF	TGTGCCAGCATCAACGGGCGGGGGGCTCTTACTGAAGCTTTCTTT
once	NA	TRBV25-1	TRBJ2-7	CASSSVSRGMYF	TGTGCCAGCAGTAGCGTTTCGAGGGGAATGTACTTC
once	TRBD1	TRBV15	TRBJ1-4	CATSRDLPPAGGGEKLFF	TGTGCCACCAGCAGAGATCTTCCCCCGGCAGGGGGCGGTGAAAAACTGTTTTTT
NA	TRBD1	TRBV6-5	TRBJ2-5	CASSLGTAQTETQYF	TGTGCCAGCAGTCTGGGGACAGCCCAAACAGAGACCCAGTACTTC
NA	NA	TRBV6-2/TRBV6-3	TRBJ2-2	CASSYLPLSVANTGELFF	TGTGCCAGCAGTTACCTCCCACTTAGCGTCGCGAACACCGGGGAGCTGTTTTTT
NA	TRBD2	TRBV6-4	TRBJ2-1	CASSETGTSGSGEQFF	TGTGCCAGCAGTGAAACCGGGACTAGCGGGAGTGGGGAGCAGTTCTTC
NA	NA	TRBV25-1	TRBJ2-3	CASSRSGGVTDTQYF	TGTGCCAGCTCCCGATCAGGAGGCGTGACAGATACGCAGTATTTT
NA	NA	TRBV29-1	TRBJ2-7	CSVDAMDEQYF	TGCAGCGTCGATGCGATGGACGAGCAGTACTTC